The present T cell receptor (beta chain) was sequenced within a study of blood T cells in healthy people across ages. Germline assignment: CDR1 DFQATT and CDR2 SNEGSKA (reference sequence). This CDR3 spans 12 amino acids. The V end was cut by 7 bases, the J end by 4 bases, with 11 bases between. Combining a sample-barcoded 5' primer with a J-beta primer mix, a second PCR ran for about 7 to 11 cycles. TCRdb reanalysed the 5' RACE reads using MiXCR and keeps one entry per CDR3 protein. The data contain roughly 560,000 distinct CDR3 sequences, more than 20% of them singletons. The sample holds a few counts of this clonotype. The data were also submitted as part of a second study, on T cells of mothers and their children.

The sequenced sample consisted of blood. The rearrangement joins TRBV20-1 to TRBJ1-5, with D possibly TRBD1 on 5 matching bases. The sequence came from a boy younger than 18 in good health. CDR3 DNA sequence: TGCAGTGGAGGGACGGTAAATCAGCCCCAGCATTTT. Translation gives CSGGTVNQPQHF.